This T cell receptor beta chain was sequenced in a study of blood T cells in healthy people across ages (dated by TCRdb to between 2014 and 2017). Notes on the research overall: In model experiments, roughly one uniquely barcoded TCR beta cDNA molecule per two T cells was captured by template switching. To track age-related changes in TCR beta repertoire diversity, the study relied on deep sequencing normalized with unique cDNA molecular identifiers. The donors were split into four age groups: young (average roughly 15 years), middle-aged (39), aged (around 67) and long-lived (over 75). To avoid experimental bias, donors of different ages were randomly spread across the sequencing lanes. For two donors (one aged 18 to 30 and one aged 80 or older), the study analyzed two additional independent replicas of 1 million unique cDNA reads from the same blood draw. Paper-wide results and their limitations: The long-lived group showed more naive CD4+ T cells, fewer expanded clones and increased TCR diversity than the aged group, suggesting age selection. Estimates of total diversity based on one million sequenced T cells were considered lower bounds and underestimates. A strong correlation was found between observed TCR beta diversity and the percentage of naive T cells measured by flow cytometry. Conclusive comparison of naive and antigen-experienced compartments was prevented by the profiling of bulk unsorted PBMCs. As age increased, observed TCR beta diversity per million T cells dropped in a roughly linear way, and a significant reduction was already evident by age 40. Because the CMV infection status of the donors was unknown, age-related changes in expanded clonotypes may potentially have been confounded.

The donors were under 40 Caucasian individuals from Russia, aged roughly 6 to 90 years, who were systemically healthy. Around 10 milliliters of peripheral blood were collected from each donor into EDTA-treated Vacutainer tubes. Ficoll-Paque density-gradient centrifugation was used to isolate PBMCs, with at least 6.5 million per sample. Total RNA was extracted from PBMCs with Trizol reagent, with at least 6 micrograms obtained per sample. For every donor, flow cytometry on a PBMC aliquot measured the percentage of naive CD45RAhigh/CD27high T cells. Points on this clonotype: Its antigen has not been determined. No much larger clonotype is one base removed from it; base qualities were not supplied.

The method was 5' RACE. The sequencer listed for this sample is Illumina HiSeq 2500. A second PCR of about 7 to 12 cycles was performed with a sample-barcoded 5' primer and a J-beta primer mix. Each TCR beta cDNA molecule received a unique molecular identifier from a template-switch 5' adaptor carrying 12 random nucleotides. At least 2.5 million CDR3-containing paired-end reads were obtained from each sample. The Mint cDNA synthesis kit, primed by a TRBC-specific oligonucleotide, was used to synthesize first-strand cDNA from all RNA. Following uracil-DNA glycosylase treatment, all cDNA underwent a first 18-cycle PCR with the universal primers M1SS and BC2_uni_R. In the paper's pipeline: Normalization of each sample was performed by random selection of 1 million high-quality reads, each carrying a distinct molecular identifier. Reads sharing molecular identifiers were discarded rather than binned into consensus sequences. MiTCR, run with a Q25 quality threshold and the strictest error-elimination algorithm, handled CDR3 identification, clonotype clustering and error correction. A nonparametric unseen species model with Euler transformation was used to estimate a lower bound on total TCR beta diversity. TCRdb trimmed public reads at Q25 via fastp, called clones via MiXCR and kept in-frame beta chains. Rows are combined by CDR3 protein, so each entry shows the most common genes and DNA. The V and J calls here are based on TCRdb, not the publication. The sample yields roughly 1.7 million distinct CDR3 sequences; about 32% were counted once. The ten largest account for roughly 12% of the sample.

The CDR3 measures 13 amino acids from cysteine to phenylalanine. Just the 39-base CDR3 DNA is kept, in frame starting at base 1. Trimming at the junction amounts to 7 bases on V and 2 bases on J, and the germline ends lie 11 bases apart. CDR1 is given as MDHEN and CDR2 as SYDVKM, both from the germline V gene. Rearrangement joined TRBV28 to TRBJ1-2; the D gene assignment is ambiguous. The clonotype comes from a woman between 25 and 40 years old in good health. The sequenced material came from blood. The DNA reads TGTGCCAGCACCCGTCCAGCAAACTATGGCTACACCTTC. This is translated as CASTRPANYGYTF.